These 30 T cell receptor beta chains were all obtained from the same sample, sequenced in a study of cytomegalovirus exposure and HLA in healthy donors. The study ran its PCR with 60 Vbeta and 13 Jbeta primers. Profiled with immunoSEQ multiplex PCR; TCRdb holds only in-frame clones, not every one. The sample has 140,000 to 150,000 clones, about three quarters seen once. Sequenced input: PBMCs. These TCRs come from a man in his forties in good health and CMV-seropositive.

The chain's CDR3 is CASSPRLAAYNEQFF. The DNA of the CDR3 is TGTGCCAGCAGCCCCCGACTAGCTGCTTACAATGAGCAGTTCTTC. The V gene is TRBV5-4, the J gene TRBJ2-1; 7 nucleotides align to TRBD2. J lost 4 bases, V lost 4 bases, and 8 bases had no gene match. Germline V gene data show CDR1 as SGHNT and CDR2 as YYREEE (reference sequence). This CDR3 region has 15 residues.

The chain uses TRBV7-9 and TRBJ1-6, with D uncertain. Per the germline V gene, CDR1 is SEHNR and CDR2 is FQNEAQ (reference sequence). The CDR3 spans 13 residues. The germline V and J ends were trimmed by 5 bases and 8 bases, with 10 bases remaining between them. The CDR3 here is CASSPLSDSPLHF. As DNA, the CDR3 is TGTGCCAGCAGCCCCTTATCGGATTCACCCCTCCACTTT.

The rearrangement joins TRBV9 to TRBJ2-1; tentatively, D is TRBD2 (6 bases). This CDR3 is 15 amino acids long. CDR1 and CDR2 from the germline V gene are SGDLS and YYNGEE. Trimming took off 0 bases at V and 4 bases at J, with 11 bases between the two ends. Written as DNA, the CDR3 is TGTGCCAGCAGCGTAGTGGTGGGGACTTACAATGAGCAGTTCTTC. Protein sequence: CASSVVVGTYNEQFF.

The V and J genes are TRBV7-9 and TRBJ2-7, with TRBD1 as a possible D gene (7 bases). V was clipped by 7 bases and J by 7 bases, with 26 bases between them. CDR1 is SEHNR, CDR2 FQNEAQ, per germline (reference sequence). The CDR3 is 16 residues long. The CDR3 here is CASNSGGGAGGYEQYF. CDR3 coding DNA: TGTGCCAGCAACTCCGGGGGTGGGGCAGGGGGTTATGAGCAGTACTTC.

The V gene is TRBV7-9, the J gene TRBJ2-1; 14 bases agree with TRBD2. J gave up 6 bases and V 6 bases, and 7 bases lay outside the gene matches. CDR1 is SEHNR and CDR2 is FQNEAQ in the germline V gene (reference sequence). This CDR3 is 16 amino acids long. The CDR3 DNA is TGTGCCAGCAGGCCCGGTGGGACTAGCGGGAGCAATGAGCAGTTCTTC. Translated: CASRPGGTSGSNEQFF.

This sequence joins TRBV13 and TRBJ1-3, with 7 bases that match TRBD1. This CDR3 has 15 residues. V lost 0 bases and J lost 4; bases outside the gene matches: 3. Germline CDR1 PRHDT, CDR2 FYEKMQ (reference sequence). CDR3: CASSLGSRGGNTIYF. In DNA, the CDR3 is TGTGCCAGCAGCTTAGGGTCCAGGGGGGGAAACACCATATATTTT.

The chain uses TRBV12-2 and TRBJ1-4. TRBV12-2 is termed a pseudogene. There are 11 residues in the CDR3. The CDR3 nucleotides read TGTGCAAGTCGCCGAGGGACTGGACTGTTTTTT. Its translation is CASRRGTGLFF.

This clone occurred a few times. The chain employs TRBV5-1 and TRBJ2-1; 10 bases are shared with TRBD2. The CDR3 has 16 amino acids. Germline CDR1 SGHRS, CDR2 YFSETQ. The ends lost 3 bases at V and 7 bases at J; junction bases unmatched: 10. CDR3 nucleotides: TGCGCCAGCAGCTCGGCACCGGGACTAGCGTTGAATGAGCAGTTCTTC. Translation gives CASSSAPGLALNEQFF.

This chain connects TRBV5-4 to TRBJ2-5; unclear D gene. The DNA matches TRBJ2-7 better at its end, which makes the J call doubtful. Germline V gene data show CDR1 as SGHNT and CDR2 as YYREEE (reference sequence). The CDR3 is 11 amino acids. The CDR3 region is CASSLNHEQYF. CDR3 nucleotide sequence: TGTGCCAGCAGCTTGAACCACGAGCAGTACTTC.

This clone was found a few times. The chain combines TRBV20-1 with TRBJ2-7, with D hard to call. Germline V gene sequence: CDR1 DFQATT, CDR2 SNEGSKA (reference sequence). Trimming removed 1 base at V and 6 bases at J, with 7 bases between. The CDR3 spans 11 residues. The CDR3 loop reads CSARVQVEQYF. The CDR3 region has the DNA TGCAGTGCTAGAGTCCAGGTCGAGCAGTACTTC.

The V and J genes are TRBV6-5 and TRBJ1-2; D not certain. The CDR3 is made up of 12 amino acids. V was pared by 4 bases and J by 3 bases, with 6 bases between. Looked up from germline, CDR1 is MNHEY and CDR2 is SVGAGI. CDR3 loop: CASSSVDYGYTF. The CDR3 DNA reads as TGTGCCAGCAGTTCTGTAGACTATGGCTACACCTTC.

This chain joins TRBV5-1 and TRBJ2-3; TRBD2 agrees at 11 bases. CDR1 and CDR2 (germline): SGHRS, YFSETQ. Losses at the gene ends were 3 bases for V and 2 bases for J; bases not matched to a gene: 5. The length of the CDR3 is 16 residues. The CDR3 coding sequence is TGCGCCAGCAGCTCAGGGACTAGCGGAGTCACAGATACGCAGTATTTT. Translated: CASSSGTSGVTDTQYF. Full variable domain (remainder filled in from reference TRBV5-1 and TRBJ2-3): KAGVTQTPRYLIKTRGQQVTLSCSPISGHRSVSWYQQTPGQGLQFLFEYFSETQRNKGNFPGRFSGRQFSNSRSEMNVSTLELGDSALYLCASSSGTSGVTDTQYFGPGTRLTVL.

This clone was seen only a few times. This chain joins TRBV4-3 and TRBJ2-1, with TRBD2 as a possible D gene (6 bases). This CDR3 spans 15 amino acids. The V gene lost 1 base and the J gene lost 5 bases, with 12 bases spanning the gap. Germline values: CDR1 LGHNA, CDR2 YSLEER. CDR3 nucleotides: TGCGCCAGCAGCCAAGGGGCGGGAAACCACAATGAGCAGTTCTTC. Amino acids: CASSQGAGNHNEQFF.

This clone was seen a few times. This chain joins TRBV30 and TRBJ2-1, with D tentatively TRBD2 (6 bases). The CDR3 is 16 residues long. CDR1 and CDR2 (germline): GTSNPN, SVGIG (reference sequence). V was trimmed by 2 bases and J by 2 bases, leaving 16 bases between them. The CDR3 reads CAWSHQAGGAYNEQFF. The CDR3 region has the DNA TGTGCCTGGAGTCATCAAGCGGGTGGAGCCTACAATGAGCAGTTCTTC.

The V call is TRBV7-2, the J call TRBJ2-2, with TRBD2 matching 7 bases. With V trimmed by 5 bases and J by 2 bases, 11 bases remained unmatched. Germline V lookup: CDR1 SGHTA, CDR2 FQGNSA. This CDR3 region has 17 residues. CDR3 region: CASSPLGLAVNTGELFF. CDR3 in DNA: TGTGCCAGCAGCCCGTTAGGCCTAGCGGTTAACACCGGGGAGCTGTTTTTT.

This clone was picked up one time. The V and J genes are TRBV5-4 and TRBJ1-4; TRBD1 aligns across 8 bases. The CDR3 loop spans 16 amino acids. Trimming removed 0 bases from V and 4 bases from J; junction bases left unmatched: 5. CDR1 SGHNT and CDR2 YYREEE come from the germline V gene (reference sequence). The CDR3 is CASSLGTGRNNEKLFF. CDR3 in DNA: TGTGCCAGCAGCTTGGGGACAGGGAGGAATAATGAAAAACTGTTTTTT.

The V and J genes are TRBV2 and TRBJ2-2, with TRBD2 matching 9 bases. From germline, CDR1 is SNHLY and CDR2 FYNNEI. The CDR3 runs 14 residues. J gave up 4 bases and V 7 bases, and 4 bases lay outside the gene matches. CDR3 nucleotide sequence: TGTGCCAGCACTCGGACTAGCGCCACCGGGGAGCTGTTTTTT. Translation: CASTRTSATGELFF.

The V and J genes are TRBV4-3 and TRBJ1-2; D is uncertain. CDR1 LGHNA and CDR2 YSLEER come from the germline V gene. The germline V and J ends were trimmed by 0 bases and 8 bases, with 13 bases remaining between them. The CDR3 covers 14 residues. This CDR3 reads CASSQEMAGWGYTF. The CDR3 DNA reads TGCGCCAGCAGCCAAGAGATGGCCGGGTGGGGCTACACCTTC.

This chain connects TRBV30 to TRBJ2-1, with 9 nucleotides matching TRBD2. CDR1 and CDR2 (germline): GTSNPN, SVGIG (reference sequence). CDR3 size: 14 residues. V lost 8 bases, J lost 7 bases, and 12 bases stayed unmatched. CDR3: CARSGGEGWNEQFF. The CDR3 bases are TGTGCCCGTAGCGGGGGAGAAGGTTGGAATGAGCAGTTCTTC.

This sequence joins TRBV5-1 and TRBJ2-3; 7 positions match TRBD2. The junction had 17 bases not matched to a gene; V was cut back by 3 bases and J by 1 base. From germline, CDR1 is SGHRS and CDR2 YFSETQ. The CDR3 contains 19 residues. The chain's CDR3 is CASSSVITSSGRRTDTQYF. In DNA, the CDR3 is TGCGCCAGCAGCTCTGTGATAACGTCTAGCGGCCGGCGCACAGATACGCAGTATTTT.

This chain connects TRBV7-6 to TRBJ2-6; unclear D gene. The germline gives CDR1 SGHVS, CDR2 FNYEAQ. V was pared by 5 bases and J by 1 base, with 6 bases between. The CDR3 runs to 14 residues. The CDR3 DNA sequence: TGTGCCAGCAGCCCCCGTTCTGGGGCCAACGTCCTGACTTTC. It is translated as CASSPRSGANVLTF.

About this clone: Germline and junction disagree at one end, which may indicate a read error. The chain couples TRBV2 to TRBJ1-1; D is uncertain. This CDR3 contains 10 residues. Germline V lookup: CDR1 SNHLY, CDR2 FYNNEI. CDR3 loop: CASSEVLHPF. The CDR3 DNA sequence: TGTGCCAGCAGTGAAGTATTACACCCTTTT. Using reference TRBV2 and TRBJ1-1 for the parts outside the CDR3, the full variable domain is EPEVTQTPSHQVTQMGQEVILRCVPISNHLYFYWYRQILGQKVEFLVSFYNNEISEKSEIFDDQFSVERPDGSNFTLKIRSTKLEDSAMYFCASSEVLHPFGQGTRLTVV.

This sequence joins TRBV27 and TRBJ2-3; weak D call: TRBD2 (6 bases). The CDR3 is 15 amino acids. Trimming pared 7 bases from V and 0 bases from J, leaving 14 bases between. Germline values: CDR1 MNHEY, CDR2 SMNVEV (reference sequence). The DNA for the CDR3 is TGTGCCAGCAACCTCCTAGCGACCAGCACAGATACGCAGTATTTT. Translating gives CASNLLATSTDTQYF.

The chain has TRBV7-3 and TRBJ2-2, with D maybe TRBD2 (5 bases). Trimming left V 2 bases short and J 1 base short, with 5 bases between. This CDR3 is built from 14 residues. CDR1 and CDR2 (germline): SGHTA, FQGTGA. The CDR3 DNA follows: TGTGCCAGCAGCTTAGGAGGGAACACCGGGGAGCTGTTTTTT. This translates into CASSLGGNTGELFF.

V is TRBV9 and J is TRBJ2-4; 9 nucleotides align to TRBD2. The CDR3 has 15 residues. V shed 0 bases, J shed 9 bases, and the junction held 7 bases outside the gene matches. From germline, CDR1 is SGDLS and CDR2 YYNGEE. CDR3 bases: TGTGCCAGCAGCGTAGATAGTAGCGGGAGAGGCATTCAGTACTTC. Amino acid sequence: CASSVDSSGRGIQYF. Drawing the rest from reference TRBV9 and TRBJ2-4, the complete variable domain is DSGVTQTPKHLITATGQRVTLRCSPRSGDLSVYWYQQSLDQGLQFLIQYYNGEERAKGNILERFSAQQFPDLHSELNLSSLELGDSALYFCASSVDSSGRGIQYFGAGTRLSVL.

The rearrangement joins TRBV6-6 to TRBJ2-7; D is uncertain. Trimming removed 8 bases at V and 3 bases at J, with 14 bases between. CDR1 and CDR2 from the germline V gene are MNHNY and SVGAGI (reference sequence). The CDR3 runs to 13 residues. CDR3 nucleotides: TGTGCCAGCCAGGCCAACGCAGGCTACGAGCAGTACTTC. Translating gives CASQANAGYEQYF.

The CDR3 DNA follows: TGTGCCAGCAGCAAAGACTCGACAGCCACTGAAGCTTTCTTT. This sequence encodes CASSKDSTATEAFF. The genes are TRBV21-1 and TRBJ1-1; the table's D gene call, TRBD1, was not cross checked with the DNA. TRBV21-1 is deemed a pseudogene. This CDR3 has 14 amino acids.

The rearrangement links TRBV15 to TRBJ1-5, with a weak D call TRBD1 (6 bases). V lost 8 bases, J lost 4 bases, and 9 bases lay in between. From germline, CDR1 is LNHNV and CDR2 YYDKDF (reference sequence). CDR3 size: 12 residues. The CDR3 here is CATGQWNQPQHF. As DNA, the CDR3 is TGTGCCACCGGACAGTGGAATCAGCCCCAGCATTTT.

The V call is TRBV7-8, the J call TRBJ2-7; 8 nucleotides align to TRBD1. The CDR3 is made up of 13 amino acids. Germline CDR1 and CDR2: SGHVS and FQNEAQ. The J segment lost 4 bases and the V segment lost 6 bases, leaving 5 bases of the junction unmatched. Here the CDR3 reads CASRQRTGYEQYF. The CDR3 DNA reads TGTGCCAGCAGACAAAGGACAGGGTACGAGCAGTACTTC.

This clone was recorded once. The genes are TRBV10-3 and TRBJ2-7; D unresolved. The CDR3 covers 16 residues. Germline CDR1 is ENHRY and CDR2 is SYGVKD. V shed 0 bases and J shed 1 base, with 13 bases lying between them. CDR3 protein: CAISESKTRISYEQYF. DNA of the CDR3: TGTGCCATCAGTGAGTCGAAAACACGAATATCCTACGAGCAGTACTTC.